The clone carrying this T cell receptor (beta chain) has just a few counts. No antigen is known for it. The sample is drawn from a study of response to subunit inactivated influenza vaccine. The study, taken as a whole, reports: T cells newly recruited by each seasonal influenza vaccination are few, the authors suggested.

Each CDR3 protein is one row after TCRdb ran MiXCR on the RT-PCR reads. The repertoire includes some 300,000 distinct CDR3 sequences, approximately 21% of them detected once, and 10% sits in the top ten. This TCR was recovered from a man between 50 and 69 years old who received an inactivated influenza vaccine. Here the sequenced sample was PBMCs from blood, taken less than 22 months after vaccination.

The CDR3 bases are TGTGCCAGCAGTGAAGGTGGAGGCTCCTACAATGAGCAGTTCTTC. Protein: CASSEGGGSYNEQFF. J is TRBJ2-1 and V is TRBV2, with D tentatively TRBD2 (5 bases). The CDR3 spans 15 residues. V gave up 1 base and J gave up 0 bases, with 7 bases separating them. Germline CDR1 SNHLY, CDR2 FYNNEI.